This TCR beta chain was recovered during a study of Ad26.COV2.S vaccination and SARS-CoV-2 variants. General study points: The study found higher spike-specific TCR breadth in vaccine than placebo recipients. Non-spike TCR breadth did not differ much between vaccine and placebo recipients.

The CDR3 has 16 amino acids. Trimming stripped 1 base from V and 3 bases from J, with 15 bases between. Germline CDR1 and CDR2: MGHRA and YSYEKL. As to this clone: What it binds is unknown.

Treatment reported: around 19 received Ad26.COV2.S at low or high dose, single or two shots; 5 received placebo; per-sample allocation not given. Day 63 after the first injection of vaccine or placebo was the sampling time. This person who donated was an adult of 18-55 years in Boston. Measured with immunoSEQ multiplex PCR; TCRdb has only the in-frame clones, and not every one. Of about 400,000 clones listed, 88% were seen once; the top ten hold about 3.6%. The receptor was derived from a person between 18 and 60 years old who received the Ad26.COV2.S COVID-19 vaccine or a placebo. Source: peripheral blood, taken in a trial of Ad26.COV2.S vaccine versus placebo. The chain recombines TRBV4-1 with TRBJ1-1; tentative D call: TRBD1 (6 bases). The CDR3 bases are TGCGCCAGCAGCCAAGGGATTTTCAGGGGCGACACTGAAGCTTTCTTT. This gives the protein CASSQGIFRGDTEAFF.